These T cell receptor beta chains were read from a single sample in a study of post-analysis software for immune sequencing data. TCRdb passed the PCR reads through MiXCR, listing each CDR3 protein once. The sample lists under 900,000 distinct CDR3 sequences; roughly 50% were seen once. The specimen was blood. These receptors originate from a girl aged 5-17 years with multiple sclerosis. The CDR3 runs from the conserved cysteine through the conserved F or W. A D gene is named only where the DNA matches it firmly. Clone size, where shown, is once, few, many, or a class for clones that have expanded.

V gene,D gene,clone size,J gene,CDR3 protein,CDR3 DNA
TRBV3-1,NA,NA,TRBJ2-6,CASRSQGSGANVLTF,TGTGCCAGCAGGTCCCAGGGATCTGGGGCCAACGTCCTGACTTTC
TRBV18,TRBD2,few,TRBJ2-7,CASSAGRETYEQYF,TGTGCCAGCTCAGCGGGGAGGGAGACCTACGAGCAGTACTTC
TRBV2,TRBD2,NA,TRBJ2-1,CASSEAPGGRTYNEQFF,TGTGCCAGCAGTGAAGCGCCCGGCGGGAGGACCTACAATGAGCAGTTCTTC
TRBV14,NA,NA,TRBJ2-5,CASSHAGRQETQYF,TGTGCCAGCAGCCATGCGGGGAGGCAAGAGACCCAGTACTTC
TRBV11-2,TRBD1,NA,TRBJ2-1,CASSLGWTGKNHEQFF,TGTGCCAGCAGCTTAGGTTGGACAGGGAAAAACCATGAGCAGTTCTTC
TRBV5-1,NA,NA,TRBJ1-5,CASRESAGLDQPQHF,TGCGCCAGCAGGGAGAGCGCGGGCCTCGATCAGCCCCAGCATTTT
TRBV4-1,TRBD1,few,TRBJ1-1,CASSPRQGGNTEAFF,TGCGCCAGCAGCCCCCGACAGGGAGGGAACACTGAAGCTTTCTTT
TRBV5-5,NA,few,TRBJ1-1,CASSWEGRGQSTEAFF,TGTGCCAGCAGCTGGGAGGGCCGGGGGCAGAGCACTGAAGCTTTCTTT
TRBV7-6,NA,NA,TRBJ1-5,CASSLEGSQPQHF,TGTGCCAGCAGCTTAGAGGGGAGTCAGCCCCAGCATTTT
TRBV5-1,NA,NA,TRBJ1-5,CASSLGGAGNQPQHF,TGCGCCAGCAGCTTGGGGGGCGCGGGCAATCAGCCCCAGCATTTT
TRBV7-9,TRBD2,NA,TRBJ2-5,CASSLSAGGTGTQYF,TGTGCCAGCAGCTTATCCGCGGGGGGGACCGGGACCCAGTACTTC
TRBV6-2/TRBV6-3,NA,few,TRBJ2-1,CASSLGFDNEQFF,TGTGCCAGCAGTTTAGGCTTCGACAATGAGCAGTTCTTC
TRBV9,TRBD2,NA,TRBJ2-7,CASSPWTSGRAGEQYF,TGTGCCAGCAGCCCTTGGACTAGCGGGAGGGCGGGCGAGCAGTACTTC
TRBV5-6,NA,NA,TRBJ1-2,CASSLRVDYGYTF,TGTGCCAGCAGCTTACGGGTAGACTATGGCTACACCTTC
TRBV18,NA,few,TRBJ2-6,CASSPRSGNAGANVLTF,TGTGCCAGCTCACCACGGTCAGGGAACGCTGGGGCCAACGTCCTGACTTTC
TRBV3-1,NA,few,TRBJ1-2,CASSQGSPYGYTF,TGTGCCAGCAGCCAAGGAAGCCCCTATGGCTACACCTTC
TRBV29-1,NA,NA,TRBJ2-7,CSAPTPGRIYNEQYF,TGCAGCGCCCCAACCCCCGGACGGATATACAATGAGCAGTACTTC